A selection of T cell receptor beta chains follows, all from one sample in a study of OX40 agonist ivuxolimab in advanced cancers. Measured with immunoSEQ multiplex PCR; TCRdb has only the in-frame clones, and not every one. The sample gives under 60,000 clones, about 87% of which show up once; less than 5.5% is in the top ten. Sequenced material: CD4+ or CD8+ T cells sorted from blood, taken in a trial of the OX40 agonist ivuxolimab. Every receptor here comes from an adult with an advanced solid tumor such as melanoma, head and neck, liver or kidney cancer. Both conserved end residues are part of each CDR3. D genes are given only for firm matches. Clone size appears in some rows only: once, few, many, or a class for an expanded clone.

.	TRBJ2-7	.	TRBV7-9	TGTGCCAGCAGCTTATTAAACTACGAGCAGCACTTC	CASSLLNYEQHF
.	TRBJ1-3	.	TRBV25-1	TGTGCCAGCAGTGACCCGAGCTCTGGAAACACCATATATTTT	CASSDPSSGNTIYF
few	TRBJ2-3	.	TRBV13	TGTGCCAGCAGCTTAGGTGGGGAAGATACGCAGTATTTT	CASSLGGEDTQYF
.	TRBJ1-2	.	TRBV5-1	TGCGCCAGCAGCCTGGACACGATAAACTATGGCTACACCTTC	CASSLDTINYGYTF
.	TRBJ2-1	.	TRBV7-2	TGTGCCAGCAGCTTAGTGGCAGGGGACAATGAGCAGTTCTTC	CASSLVAGDNEQFF
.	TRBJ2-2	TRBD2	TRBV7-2	TGTGCCAGCAGCTTAGTCGGACTAGCGGGACCTGCTTACACCGGGGAGCTGTTTTTT	CASSLVGLAGPAYTGELFF
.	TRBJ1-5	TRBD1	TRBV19	TGTGCCAGTAGTCTAACCGGACAGGTCCTTAATCAGCCCCAGCATTTT	CASSLTGQVLNQPQHF
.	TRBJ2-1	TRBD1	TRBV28	TGTGCCAGCAACGACCGCCAGGGGGCACAGTTCTTC	CASNDRQGAQFF
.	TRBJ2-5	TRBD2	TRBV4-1	TGCGCCAGCAGCCAACCGCGGGAGGCGGGAGAGACCCAGTACTTC	CASSQPREAGETQYF
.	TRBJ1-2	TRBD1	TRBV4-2	TGTGCCAGCAGCTACACAGGGGGACGGGGCGGAGGCTACACCTTC	CASSYTGGRGGGYTF
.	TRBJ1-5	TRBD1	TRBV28	TGTGCCAGCTCATACTTCGGAACGGGACAGGGCAATCAGCCCCAGCATTTT	CASSYFGTGQGNQPQHF
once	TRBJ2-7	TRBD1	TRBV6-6	TGTGCCAGCAGTTACTCCGGACAGGGGGCTCGCGAGCAGTACTTC	CASSYSGQGAREQYF
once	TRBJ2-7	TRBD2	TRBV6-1	TGTGCCAGCAGTGATATGGGACTAGCGGGCTCCTACGAGCAGTACTTC	CASSDMGLAGSYEQYF
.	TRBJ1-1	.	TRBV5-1	TGCGCCAGCAGCAACCGGGACGGTTATAAAGCTTTCTTT	CASSNRDGYKAFF
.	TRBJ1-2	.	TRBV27	TGTGCCAGCAGTTCCTCTCTCGGGGGGTGGGGCTACACCTTC	CASSSSLGGWGYTF
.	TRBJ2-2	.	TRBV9	TGTGCCAGCACCACCTATGGACCTCTTGAGGGGCCCGGGGAGCTGTTTTTT	CASTTYGPLEGPGELFF
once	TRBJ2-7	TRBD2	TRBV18	TGTGCCAGCTCACCAACGGGCGGGAGCTCCTACGAGCAGTACTTC	CASSPTGGSSYEQYF
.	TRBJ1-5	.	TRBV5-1	TGCGCCAGCAGCTGGGGAGGGGTTGATCAGCCCCAGCATTTT	CASSWGGVDQPQHF
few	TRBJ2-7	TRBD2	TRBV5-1	TGCGCCAGCAGCAGAGGGGTAGCGGGAGCGGGACTCGAGCAGTACTTC	CASSRGVAGAGLEQYF
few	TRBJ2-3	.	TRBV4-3	TGCGCCAGCAGCCAAGAACCGGGAAGGGACACGCAGTATTTT	CASSQEPGRDTQYF
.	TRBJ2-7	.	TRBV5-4	TGTGCCAGCAGCTTCGCGCCCTTCGGCGAGCAGTACTTC	CASSFAPFGEQYF
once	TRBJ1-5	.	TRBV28	TGTGCCAGCAGTTCCCCCAGGGGTGAGGGTAATCAGCCCCAGCATTTT	CASSSPRGEGNQPQHF
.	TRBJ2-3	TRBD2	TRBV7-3	TGTGCCAGCAGCTTAAGAGCGGGAGTAGGAGATACGCAGTATTTT	CASSLRAGVGDTQYF
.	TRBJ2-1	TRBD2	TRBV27	TGTGCCAGCAGTCCTAGAGCGGGAGGGCCCTCCTACAATGAGCAGTTCTTC	CASSPRAGGPSYNEQFF
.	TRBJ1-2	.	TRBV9	TGTGCCAGCAGCGTAGATCGGGGCAGGGGCGGCTACACCTTC	CASSVDRGRGGYTF
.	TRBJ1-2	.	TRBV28	TGTGCCAGCAGCCCCCCAAGGGCAGGGATCGGCTATGGCTACACCTTC	CASSPPRAGIGYGYTF
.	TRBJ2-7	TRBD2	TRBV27	TGTGCCAGCCGGAGCGGGACCTACTACGAGCAGTACTTC	CASRSGTYYEQYF
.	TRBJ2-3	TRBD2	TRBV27	TGTGCCAGCAGTTCTTATAGCGGGAGGAGCACAGATACGCAGTATTTT	CASSSYSGRSTDTQYF
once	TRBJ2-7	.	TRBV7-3	TGTGCCAGCAGCCTCCTCGGCGGCGAGCAGTACTTC	CASSLLGGEQYF
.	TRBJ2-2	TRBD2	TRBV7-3	TGTGCCAGCAGCCCCGGGGGGTACACCGGGGAGCTGTTTTTT	CASSPGGYTGELFF
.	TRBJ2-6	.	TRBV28	TGTGCCAGCAGGACGGGCGGGGCCAACGTCCTGACTTTC	CASRTGGANVLTF
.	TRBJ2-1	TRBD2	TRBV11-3	TGTGCCAGCAGCTCCCCGGGACTAGCGGCTTTGGGGGAGCAGTTCTTC	CASSSPGLAALGEQFF
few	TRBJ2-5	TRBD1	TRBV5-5	TGTGCCAGCAGCGCCCGGGACAGGGAGGGAGAGACCCAGTACTTC	CASSARDREGETQYF
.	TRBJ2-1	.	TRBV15	TGTGCCACCAGCAGAGAAACAGGGAACTACAATGAGCAGTTCTTC	CATSRETGNYNEQFF
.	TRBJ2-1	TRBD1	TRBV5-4	TGTGCCAGCAGCTTGGGTGGGGACAGAGGGGTCTACAATGAGCAGTTCTTC	CASSLGGDRGVYNEQFF
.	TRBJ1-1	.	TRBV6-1	TGTGCCAGCAGTGGAGGGACCAGTTGGACTGAAGCTTTCTTT	CASSGGTSWTEAFF
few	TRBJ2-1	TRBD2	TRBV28	TGTGCCAGCAGTTTCTATCCTCGAGGACTAGCGGGGCGTCCCTACAATGAGCAGTTCTTC	CASSFYPRGLAGRPYNEQFF
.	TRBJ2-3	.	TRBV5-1	TGCGCCAGCAGCCAGGACCTGGTTTTGGACACAGATACGCAGTATTTT	CASSQDLVLDTDTQYF
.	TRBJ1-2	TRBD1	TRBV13	TGTGCCAGCAGCTTATTTGCCTTACAGGGGAACTATGGCTACACCTTC	CASSLFALQGNYGYTF
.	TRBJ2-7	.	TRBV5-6	TGTGCCAGCAGCTTGGTTGACGGGGGCTCGAGAGAGCAGTACTTC	CASSLVDGGSREQYF
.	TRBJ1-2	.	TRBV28	TGTGCCAGCTCCGCCGGGACCGCATATGGCTACACCTTC	CASSAGTAYGYTF
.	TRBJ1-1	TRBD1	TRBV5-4	TGTGCCAGCAGCTCTGCGGACAGGCACTTTGAAGCTTTCTTT	CASSSADRHFEAFF
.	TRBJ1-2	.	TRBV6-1	TGTGCCAGCAGGGAAGGACCATGGAGCTACACCTTC	CASREGPWSYTF
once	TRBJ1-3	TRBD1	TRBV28	TGTGCCAGCAGTTTATCGGGACAGGGGCGAATCTCTGGAAACACCATATATTTT	CASSLSGQGRISGNTIYF
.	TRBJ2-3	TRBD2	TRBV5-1	TGCGCCAGCAGCTTCCTACTAGCGGGAGTAACAGATACGCAGTATTTT	CASSFLLAGVTDTQYF
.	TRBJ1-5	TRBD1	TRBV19	TGTGCCAGTAGTGTATTACAGGGGGCTAATAATCAGCCCCAGCATTTT	CASSVLQGANNQPQHF
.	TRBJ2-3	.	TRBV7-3	TGTGCCAGCAGCCCCCGCCTTACCGATACGCAGTATTTT	CASSPRLTDTQYF
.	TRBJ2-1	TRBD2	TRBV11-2	TGTGCCAGCAGCGCTCAGGAGGGACTAGCCCGAGAGCAGTTCTTC	CASSAQEGLAREQFF
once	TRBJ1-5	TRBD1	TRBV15	TGTGCCACCAGCAGAAATCAGGGGGCAAGCAATCAGCCCCAGCATTTT	CATSRNQGASNQPQHF
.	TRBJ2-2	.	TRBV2	TGTGCCAGCAGTGACGTACAGGGAGGAACCGGGGAGCTGTTTTTT	CASSDVQGGTGELFF
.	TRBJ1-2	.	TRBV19	TGTGCCAGTAGTGTCGCAGGGGGCTACACCTTC	CASSVAGGYTF
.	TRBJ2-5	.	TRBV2	TGTGCCAGCAGTGAAGGACTAGTTGAGACCCAGTACTTC	CASSEGLVETQYF
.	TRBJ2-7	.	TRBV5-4	TGTGCCAGCAGCTTGGGCCTCGAGCGGTACTACGAGCAGTACTTC	CASSLGLERYYEQYF
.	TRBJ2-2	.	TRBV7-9	TGTGCCAGCAGCCCCGTGGCGAACACCGGGGAGCTGTTTTTT	CASSPVANTGELFF
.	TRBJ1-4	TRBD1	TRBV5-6	TGTGCCAGCCAGGACAGGGTTGGTGAAAAACTGTTTTTT	CASQDRVGEKLFF